This TCR beta chain was captured in a study of cytomegalovirus exposure and HLA in healthy donors. CDR3 length: 16 amino acids. V was clipped by 5 bases and J by 5 bases; unmatched bases: 13. Germline CDR1 and CDR2: SGHNT and YYREEE (reference sequence). Findings and caveats of the study: With high specificity and sensitivity, the classifier reportedly diagnosed cytomegalovirus status. Rare TCR sequences dominated, though some public TCRs recurred in many donors. The authors listed 164 TCR beta chains as cytomegalovirus-associated.

Profiling relied on immunoSEQ multiplex PCR, and the TCRdb table lists in-frame clones only, not all of them. The repertoire holds approximately 62,000 clones, roughly 94% seen once, with roughly 1.3% in the top ten. As for this clone: Antigen: not known.

The sequence was collected from a woman aged 18-29 years in good health and CMV-seronegative. The chain is built from TRBV5-4 and TRBJ1-2; 9 bases map to TRBD1. Sequencing was done on a sample of PBMCs. CDR3 sequence (DNA): TGTGCCAGCAGTTACACCGGGACAGGGATTGAATATGGCTACACCTTC. Amino acid sequence: CASSYTGTGIEYGYTF.